These 7 T cell receptor beta chains share one sample of origin, sequenced in a study of T cell changes during pregnancy in multiple sclerosis. The table came from immunoSEQ multiplex PCR; TCRdb's copy has only in-frame clones and leaves some out. The sample holds around 69,000 clones, 80% to 95% seen once. This specimen was peripheral blood, taken in the third trimester of pregnancy. These receptors were obtained from a female donor in good health, enrolled as a control in a pregnancy study.

In this sample, this clone turned up once. The chain combines TRBV6-5 with TRBJ1-6; possible D gene TRBD1, 6 bases. The V end lost 5 bases, the J end lost 4 bases, and 12 bases lay between the germline ends. Germline V CDR1 and CDR2: MNHEY, SVGAGI. This CDR3 contains 15 residues. The DNA for the CDR3 is TGTGCCAGCAGTGCGGCGGACAGATATAATTCACCCCTCCACTTT. Encoded protein: CASSAADRYNSPLHF.

The gene calls are TRBV6-6 and TRBJ2-1, with D uncertain. Between the trimmed V and J ends, which lost 6 bases and 6 bases, there was a span of 9 bases. CDR3 size: 12 residues. Germline CDR1 MNHNY, CDR2 SVGAGI (reference sequence). The CDR3 sequence: CASSPSPNEQFF. CDR3 coding DNA: TGTGCCAGCAGCCCCAGTCCCAATGAGCAGTTCTTC.

The chain couples TRBV7-2 to TRBJ2-7; 9 bases fit TRBD1. Per germline, CDR1 SGHTA and CDR2 FQGNSA. The CDR3 loop spans 16 amino acids. V lost 7 bases, J lost 3 bases, and 13 bases stayed unmatched. CDR3 bases: TGTGCCAGCACCAAAACCCCCGGGACAGGGCTCTACGAGCAGTACTTC. It is translated as CASTKTPGTGLYEQYF.

Worth noting for this clone: Other DNA sequences from this sample encode an identical CDR3 as well. This rearrangement joins TRBV27 to TRBJ2-7; 8 positions agree with TRBD2. V gave up 3 bases and J gave up 2 bases; unmatched junction bases: 3. This CDR3 spans 14 amino acids. CDR1 and CDR2 (germline): MNHEY, SMNVEV (reference sequence). The CDR3 region is CASSFTSGPYEQYF. CDR3 bases: TGTGCCAGCAGTTTTACTAGCGGACCCTACGAGCAGTACTTC.

The chain combines TRBV6-5 with TRBJ2-5, with 10 bases fitting TRBD1. V lost 5 bases to trimming and J lost 5 bases; unmatched junction nucleotides: 8. The CDR3 contains 15 residues. CDR1 is MNHEY, CDR2 SVGAGI, per germline. The CDR3 region is CASSTRQGARETQYF. CDR3 in DNA: TGTGCCAGCAGTACCAGACAGGGGGCTAGGGAGACCCAGTACTTC.

The chain links TRBV18 to TRBJ2-5; 7 bases are shared with TRBD1. CDR3 length: 14 amino acids. V lost 4 bases, J lost 2 bases, and 4 bases stayed unmatched. Looked up from germline, CDR1 is KGHSH and CDR2 is LQKENI. The CDR3 sequence: CASSRQGRQETQYF. The DNA of the CDR3 is TGTGCCAGCTCACGACAGGGAAGGCAAGAGACCCAGTACTTC.

The rearrangement links TRBV15 to TRBJ1-2; no clear D gene. Looked up from germline, CDR1 is LNHNV and CDR2 is YYDKDF (reference sequence). Trimming pared 0 bases from V and 4 bases from J, leaving 15 bases between. There are 16 residues in the CDR3. Here the CDR3 DNA reads TGTGCCACCAGCAGAGATCCCCTTGGAGGTGGCTATGGCTACACCTTC. Translated: CATSRDPLGGGYGYTF. The entire variable domain, with the rest obtained from reference TRBV15 and TRBJ1-2, is as follows: DAMVIQNPRYQVTQFGKPVTLSCSQTLNHNVMYWYQQKSSQAPKLLFHYYDKDFNNEADTPDNFQSRRPNTSFCFLDIRSPGLGDTAMYLCATSRDPLGGGYGYTFGSGTRLTVV.